This T cell receptor (beta chain) came from a study of regulatory T cells in long-lasting Graves disease. Study as a whole: Graves' patients who were just diagnosed had used antithyroid drugs for under 3 months.

This CDR3 has 14 residues. V dropped 7 bases and J dropped 2 bases, with 13 bases sitting between them. Germline V lookup: CDR1 KGHDR, CDR2 SFDVKD. General study findings and limits: Persistent disease was associated with favored TRBV28 usage and with favored use of TRBJ1-2 and TRBJ2-5.

According to the study, TCR beta libraries were built with iRepertoire HTBI primers and CDR3-region Arm-PCR. TCRdb re-analysed the multiplex PCR reads in MiXCR, keeping a single row per CDR3 protein. Altogether 450,000 to 600,000 distinct CDR3 sequences are present, roughly 13% being singletons, with the ten largest covering over 7.5%. The time point was: newly diagnosed GD, antithyroid drugs for less than 3 months. PBMC RNA was the source of the TCR library. About this clonotype: The antigen remains undetermined.

The sample was also reused in another study, on T cells in Graves' hyperthyroidism and ophthalmopathy. From that paper: Most clonotypes expanded in the thyroid (above 0.001) were also present in blood.

The V and J genes are TRBV24-1 and TRBJ2-5; a possible D gene is TRBD1 (5 bases). Sequenced material: peripheral blood mononuclear cells (PBMCs), taken at new diagnosis, from a patient treated with antithyroid drugs. This receptor was identified in a man aged 30 to 39 with Graves disease. Here the CDR3 reads CATSEGQVQETQYF. In nucleotides, the CDR3 is TGTGCCACCAGCGAAGGACAAGTACAAGAGACCCAGTACTTC.